The present TCR beta chain was sequenced within a study of blood T cell repertoires in COVID-19. About the research overall: COVID-19 samples collected from the United States, Italy and Spain covered acute and convalescent phases. T cells, B-cell-depleted T cells, or PBMCs provided the cDNA or gDNA that served as material.

How the authors handled the data: From reference gene primer amplification, estimates of nucleated cell counts were derived. TCRdb keeps only in-frame clones here, not all; method: immunoSEQ multiplex PCR. V, J and clone size reflect that table, while D and trimming were determined from the DNA. This table has around 170,000 clones, 70% to 90% appearing once. The receptor comes from a woman younger than 45 with acute or convalescent COVID-19. The sample taken for sequencing was peripheral blood.

The CDR3 bases are TGTGCCAGCATCAGGACAGTCGACCCTAATTCACCCCTCCACTTT. Translated: CASIRTVDPNSPLHF. V gene TRBV6-7 combines with J gene TRBJ1-6; TRBD1 is a possible D gene (6 bases). TRBV6-7 is an ORF, and what it does is uncertain. This CDR3 spans 15 amino acids. Trimming took 7 bases from V and 6 from J, leaving 16 bases between them.